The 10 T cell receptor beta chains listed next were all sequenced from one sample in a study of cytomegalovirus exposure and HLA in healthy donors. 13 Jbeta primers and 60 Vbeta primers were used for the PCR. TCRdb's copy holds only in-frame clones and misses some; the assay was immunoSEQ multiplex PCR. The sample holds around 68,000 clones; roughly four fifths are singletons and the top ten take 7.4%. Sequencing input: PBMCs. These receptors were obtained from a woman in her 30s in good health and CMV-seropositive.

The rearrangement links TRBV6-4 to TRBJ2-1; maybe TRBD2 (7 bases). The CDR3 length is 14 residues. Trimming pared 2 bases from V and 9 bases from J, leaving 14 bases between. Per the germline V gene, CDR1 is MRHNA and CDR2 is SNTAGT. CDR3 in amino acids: CASSDPGRGGEQFF. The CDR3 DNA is TGTGCCAGCAGTGACCCGGGAAGGGGGGGTGAGCAGTTCTTC.

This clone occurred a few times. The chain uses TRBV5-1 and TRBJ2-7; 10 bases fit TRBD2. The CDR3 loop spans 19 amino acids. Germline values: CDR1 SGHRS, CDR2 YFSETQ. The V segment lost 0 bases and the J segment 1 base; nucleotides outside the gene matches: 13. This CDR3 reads CASSLESSGREFRSYEQYF. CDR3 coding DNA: TGCGCCAGCAGCTTGGAATCTAGCGGGAGAGAGTTTCGGTCCTACGAGCAGTACTTC.

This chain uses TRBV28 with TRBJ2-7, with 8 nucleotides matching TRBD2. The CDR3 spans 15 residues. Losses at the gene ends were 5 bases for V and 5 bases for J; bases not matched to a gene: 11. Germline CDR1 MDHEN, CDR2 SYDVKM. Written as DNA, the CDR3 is TGTGCCAGCAGTCCTAGGACGGGGGGGATCGACGAGCAGTACTTC. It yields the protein CASSPRTGGIDEQYF. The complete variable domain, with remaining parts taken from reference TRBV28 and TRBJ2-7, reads DVKVTQSSRYLVKRTGEKVFLECVQDMDHENMFWYRQDPGLGLRLIYFSYDVKMKEKGDIPEGYSVSREKKERFSLILESASTNQTSMYLCASSPRTGGIDEQYFGPGTRLTVT.

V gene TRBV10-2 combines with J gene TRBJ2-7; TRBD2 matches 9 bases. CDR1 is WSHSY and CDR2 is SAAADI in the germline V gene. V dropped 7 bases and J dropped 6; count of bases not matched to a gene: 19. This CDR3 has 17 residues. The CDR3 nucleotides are TGCGCCAGCACCCCCGCAGCGGGAGGCCCGGTGGGGTCCGAGCAGTACTTC. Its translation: CASTPAAGGPVGSEQYF.

CDR3 protein: CASSRGGGDRKFF. The CDR3 DNA reads as TGTGCCAGCAGCCGAGGGGGTGGGGACAGAAAGTTCTTC. The chain has TRBV7-2 and TRBJ2-1; 7 nucleotides line up with TRBD1. Germline values: CDR1 SGHTA, CDR2 FQGNSA. V was clipped by 5 bases and J by 14 bases; unmatched bases: 12. The CDR3 is made up of 13 amino acids.

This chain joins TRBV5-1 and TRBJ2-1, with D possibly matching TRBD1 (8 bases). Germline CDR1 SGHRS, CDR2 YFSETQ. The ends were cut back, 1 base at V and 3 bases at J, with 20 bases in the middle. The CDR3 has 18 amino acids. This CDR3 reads CASSLPQYRGRVYNEQFF. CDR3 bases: TGCGCCAGCAGCTTGCCTCAATACAGGGGGAGGGTCTACAATGAGCAGTTCTTC.

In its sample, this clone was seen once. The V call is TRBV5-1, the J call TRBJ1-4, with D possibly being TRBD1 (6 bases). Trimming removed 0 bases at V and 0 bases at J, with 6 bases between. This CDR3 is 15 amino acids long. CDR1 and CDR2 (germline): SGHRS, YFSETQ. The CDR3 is CASSLGTATNEKLFF. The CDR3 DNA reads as TGCGCCAGCAGCTTGGGGACAGCAACTAATGAAAAACTGTTTTTT.

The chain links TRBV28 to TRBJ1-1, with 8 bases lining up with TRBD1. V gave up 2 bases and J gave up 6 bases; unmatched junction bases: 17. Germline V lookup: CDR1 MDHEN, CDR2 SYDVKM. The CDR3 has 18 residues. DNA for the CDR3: TGTGCCAGCAGTTTACGTGGCCTAATATCCAGGGGGCGCTCTGAAGCTTTCTTT. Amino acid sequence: CASSLRGLISRGRSEAFF.

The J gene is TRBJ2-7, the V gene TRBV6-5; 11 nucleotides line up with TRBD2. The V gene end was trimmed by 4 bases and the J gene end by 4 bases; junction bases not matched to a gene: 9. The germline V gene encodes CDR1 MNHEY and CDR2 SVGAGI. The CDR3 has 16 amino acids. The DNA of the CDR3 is TGTGCCAGCAGTTCCGATAGCGGGAGGGCCCCTTACGAGCAGTACTTC. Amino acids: CASSSDSGRAPYEQYF.

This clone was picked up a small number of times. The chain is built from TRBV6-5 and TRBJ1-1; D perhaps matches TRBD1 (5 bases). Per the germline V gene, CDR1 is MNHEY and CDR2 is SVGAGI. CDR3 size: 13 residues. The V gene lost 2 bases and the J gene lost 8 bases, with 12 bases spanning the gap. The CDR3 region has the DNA TGTGCCAGCAGTTACGCGGTACCAGGGGAAGCTTTCTTT. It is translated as CASSYAVPGEAFF.